This T cell receptor beta chain was retrieved from a study of OX40 agonist ivuxolimab in advanced cancers. Study-level information: Patients were given ivuxolimab, an antibody that agonizes OX40 (CD134). Study-wide findings and caveats: CD8+ T cells (on average) carried more expanded clones than CD4+ T cells. Certain nonresponders additionally had low normalized T-cell clonal expansion. No antigen was identified for the clonally expanded peripheral T cells.

Of note for this clone: The antigen is unknown.

V was pared by 0 bases and J by 4 bases, with 3 bases of the junction left unmatched. The CDR3 totals 15 residues. Germline V lookup: CDR1 MNHNY, CDR2 SVGAGI (reference sequence). Sequencing used immunoSEQ multiplex PCR; TCRdb keeps in-frame clones, though not all of them. The sample yields about 100,000 clones, roughly 90% seen once. Sequencing used CD4+ or CD8+ T cells sorted from blood, obtained in a trial of the OX40 agonist ivuxolimab. The chain joins TRBV6-6 to TRBJ2-1, with 7 bases aligning to TRBD2. The clonotype originates from an adult with an advanced solid tumor such as melanoma, head and neck, liver or kidney cancer. CDR3 amino acids: CASSYSSGIYNEQFF. The CDR3 DNA is TGTGCCAGCAGTTACTCCAGCGGGATTTACAATGAGCAGTTCTTC.